This is a list of T cell receptor beta chains from one sample in a study of response to subunit inactivated influenza vaccine. MiXCR, run by TCRdb on the RT-PCR reads, gives a single entry per CDR3 protein. Among more than 400,000 distinct CDR3 sequences listed, 9.5% to 13% were seen once. The specimen comprised PBMCs from blood, sampled roughly 46 days after vaccination. The origin of the receptors is a man in his fifties or sixties who received an inactivated influenza vaccine. The conserved cysteine and the conserved F or W are not part of the CDR3 here. The listing skips clone size in some rows; elsewhere it reads once, few, many or a size class.

CDR3,size,length,V
ASSFSGGAVDTQY,.,13,TRBV7-9
SVVGRGKLF,many,9,TRBV29-1
ASSSDGSSYEQY,many,12,TRBV5-1
ASSSGTYINEQY,many,12,TRBV7-2
SARTGGSQPQH,many,11,TRBV20-1
ASSDTRGAPYEQY,.,13,TRBV5-4
ASSTDYNTGELF,few,12,TRBV7-3
ASSLRDNLEKLF,few,12,TRBV7-9
ATSDRTNKAGYT,few,12,TRBV24-1
ASSLSWTGGYGYT,few,13,TRBV27
SATGLSISYNEQF,.,13,TRBV20-1
ASAEWGFQIEGGDTQY,few,16,TRBV6-2/TRBV6-3
SVSGVSGNTIY,.,11,TRBV20-1